The following is a T cell receptor beta chain sequence with its context. Its antigen specificity is not known. Within one base of it there is no much larger clone, and no base qualities were kept. The cohort consisted of more than 650 healthy bone marrow donors. All cohort members were sampled while nominally healthy, although unrecorded immune exposures were likely present. The donor was CMV seropositive and was included in the group of some 290 seropositive cohort members. A peripheral blood sample was collected from each donor, and TCR beta sequencing was performed on peripheral blood mononuclear cells. Genomic DNA was extracted from the blood cell samples with the Qiagen DNeasy Blood Extraction Kit. The source of the sample is a study of cytomegalovirus exposure and HLA in healthy donors (dated by TCRdb to 2016 to 2017). Turning to the overall study: An earlier analysis of some 620 of the donors reported approximately 260 Gb of sequence data and 117 million unique TCR beta sequences obtained from about 180 million T cells. An early release that covered some 640 HLA-typed donors contained approximately 300 gigabases of sequencing data and approximately 85 million unique TCR sequences. Among the roughly 390 genotyped donors, approximately 77% belonged to the genetic ancestry cluster associated with self-reported Caucasian donors. The study aimed to test whether cataloging public T cell receptors could reveal signatures of past pathogen exposure. The study used immunosequencing to profile the T cell repertoires of under 700 subjects and linked those repertoires to cytomegalovirus serostatus. A separate validation cohort of 100 to 150 different subjects was used in addition to the approximately 670-subject first cohort. The study combined high-throughput TCR immunosequencing, statistical association of individual TCRs with disease status, and machine learning to predict cytomegalovirus infection status. In a later analysis, previously published TCR beta repertoires from some 640 donors were re-analyzed and high-resolution HLA genotyping was added so that TCR occurrence patterns could be studied. The later analysis used no new phenotypic data to find candidate immune exposures, relying instead on TCR beta sequences and their occurrence across donors. An earlier analysis of fewer than 750 of the donors used high-throughput TCR beta sequencing to judge whether each TCR beta V gene segment behaved as functional or pseudogenic. Alongside the repertoire data, information on donor age, sex, ethnicity and CMV serostatus was compiled. A later genetic analysis used genome-wide SNP genotypes for 398 of the 666 donors, treating that subset as a discovery cohort. All discovery cohort repertoires had been generated on a single sequencing platform. Both class I and class II loci were covered by HLA typing, at four-digit resolution. The number of typed donors differed by locus: roughly 629-640 for A, B, C, DRB1 and DQB1; 500 to 550 for DQA1; about 600 for DPA1; and approximately 450 for DPB1. Four or five DR-DQ haplotypes were treated as single units for association and clustering because of strong linkage in the cohort. Across under 500 genotyped donors of the cohort, an average of approximately 200,000 unique TCR beta nucleotide sequences per donor were sequenced, and around 19% of those sequences were non-productive.

The method behind the library was the immunoSEQ multiplex PCR assay. The multiplex PCR relied on a mix of 60 forward primers for TCR Vbeta segments and 13 reverse primers for TCR Jbeta segments. The CDR3 region of rearranged TCR beta genes was amplified from genomic DNA by a multiplex PCR assay. The amplified TCR beta libraries were sequenced on the Illumina HiSeq System as 87-base-pair reads. Concerning the study's data processing: Across the roughly 600 repertoires, a later analysis counted 80 million or so unique TCR beta chains, 8.5 million to 12 million of which were shared by at least two donors. A nearest-neighbor algorithm error-corrected the raw reads and collapsed the reads into unique sequences, merging closely related sequences to remove PCR and sequencing errors. Alignment of CDR3 sequences to IMGT reference sequences was used to assign V, D and J gene segments. For a sequence to be retained, a match of at least six nucleotides was required to both a V gene segment and a J gene segment. A rearrangement was called productive if the CDR3 had no stop codons and remained in frame with V and J, and every other rearrangement was called non-productive. Following IMGT convention, CDR3 was defined as the stretch from the second conserved V-encoded cysteine up to the conserved J-encoded phenylalanine. In an earlier analysis of 500 to 650 of the donors, sequences lacking an unambiguous match to a single V gene segment were excluded. In an earlier analysis of approximately 610 of the donors, V segments were called functional above 56.7% productive rearrangements and were called segregating when the between-donor standard deviation exceeded 5%. A statistical classification framework was built for diagnosing cytomegalovirus status from the catalog of TCR beta chain sequences. A later analysis assigned V and J genes by comparing TCR nucleotide sequences with IMGT/GENE-DB human TR gene sequences. A later analysis assigned CDR3 sequences and most-parsimonious VDJ recombination scenarios with the TCRdist pipeline. In a later analysis, each TCR beta chain was defined by its CDR3 amino acid sequence together with its V-gene family, and reads without a unique V-gene family were excluded. In a later analysis, 450 to 600 highly shared, low-generation-probability nucleotide sequences were removed to address suspected cross-contamination and a sequencing artifact. In a later analysis, a clonal expansion index was calculated for each public chain from normalized within-repertoire ranks of inferred template counts. Generation probabilities in a later analysis came from a VDJ recombination model fitted to out-of-frame rearrangements, and those results were checked against IGoR. Hypergeometric tests were used in a later analysis to score TCR-TCR, TCR-HLA and TCR-CMV co-occurrence, with a repertoire-size bias correction applied to the TCR pairs. A later analysis estimated false discovery rates by permuting HLA or CMV assignments 20 times. In a later analysis, co-occurring TCRs were grouped using DBSCAN, and TCRdist sequence similarity was added for clustering within HLA-allele-positive subsets. Repertoires with fewer than 30,000 or more than 120,000 public chains, plus five repertoires with anomalous nucleotide sharing, were excluded from co-occurrence clustering. The clones in this table, taken by TCRdb from immuneACCESS, are in-frame only. Not every clone is retained; where verified, under half of the shortfall comes from an unresolved V gene, and the cause of the rest is unknown. V and J calls and clone size are those listed in that table; D and trimming were worked out from the DNA. The sample contains around 150,000 clones, about 60% of them found a single time. Jointly, the top ten make up approximately 6.6% of the sample.

The full study reports these points: A cluster of highly shared sequence variants was judged likely to represent a technical artifact of the sequencing pipeline. Most CMV-associated TCR beta chains appeared to be HLA-restricted in a later analysis, and the HLA associations seemed to be driven largely by CMV exposure. A later genetic analysis associated a missense DCLRE1C variant with V-gene and J-gene trimming of TCR beta chains, and an independent cohort replicated the association. The classifier was reported to diagnose cytomegalovirus status with high specificity and sensitivity in both the original and validation cohorts. According to a later genetic analysis, donors in an Asian-associated ancestry cluster had fewer N-insertions in productive TCRs than the approximately 630-donor mean. Linkage disequilibrium might explain the correlated functional status among segregating V segments, but an unknown experimental factor could not be ruled out. In vitro tests confirmed that a few of the cytomegalovirus-associated TCR beta chains recognize cytomegalovirus antigens. The earlier analysis of about 600 of the donors excluded seventeen rarely observed V segments, including chromosome 9 orphons, because counts were too low. The study gave a list of 150 to 200 TCR beta chains associated with cytomegalovirus. According to a later analysis, TCR association rates differed among HLA loci, with DRB1 alleles showing the most associated TCRs and HLA-C alleles showing the fewest. A later analysis associated about 16,000 TCR beta sequences with specific HLA alleles at a false discovery rate of 0.05. An earlier analysis of approximately 570 of the donors showed that most TCR beta V segments appeared in productive rearrangements either about 90% or about 30% of the time, which broadly matched IMGT annotations. In a later analysis, HLA-associated TCR beta chains showed more clonal expansion and lower generation probabilities than non-associated chains that were equally common. A further reported finding was that TCR beta sequences accurately predicted the HLA-A and HLA-B alleles for most subjects in the first cohort. In this cohort, only TCR beta chains were sequenced, and detectable features were limited by the absence of alpha or paired-chain data. The only immune exposure information available for the cohort was CMV serostatus. HLA typing was unavailable for some donors at each locus, so association tests used only the typed subset. Strong co-occurrence of HLA alleles, especially DR and DQ, made assigning TCR associations to individual alleles difficult. Sequencing depth was assumed to be roughly uniform across donors in the presence/absence analyses, though that assumption may not hold. While some public TCRs were present in many individuals, most TCR sequences turned up only very rarely across donors. Because the 87-base-pair reads could not distinguish some IMGT-functional V segments, including TRBV6-2 and TRBV6-3, those segments were excluded. According to the authors, the approach could potentially be generalized to other disease states and immunological phenotypes. According to a later analysis, parvovirus B19, influenza, CMV and Epstein-Barr virus appeared linked to several top co-occurrence clusters.

Including cysteine and phenylalanine, the CDR3 has 11 amino acids. The entry retains the CDR3 DNA only, 33 bases that are in frame from base 1. According to the germline V gene, CDR1 reads SNHLY and CDR2 reads FYNNEI. Germline trimming amounts to 8 bases on V and 7 bases on J, with 4 as the count of junction bases outside the gene matches. The sample was PBMCs. The sequence links TRBV2 to TRBJ2-7, with TRBD2 identical over 8 junction bases. The receptor comes from a woman in her sixties or seventies in good health and CMV-seropositive. CDR3 sequence: CASLRGVEQYF. In nucleotide form, the sequence is TGTGCCAGCCTGCGGGGGGTTGAGCAGTACTTC.